The 15 T cell receptor beta chains given below trace back to one sample, sequenced in a study of PD-L1 blockade in urothelial cancer. Time point given: pretreatment peripheral blood. The protocol was immunoSEQ multiplex PCR, while the TCRdb copy is restricted to in-frame clones and leaves out a portion. This sample has about 130,000 clones, with about 88% found just once. Here the sequenced sample was PBMCs, taken around atezolizumab (anti-PD-L1) treatment. The receptor set was obtained from a man between 50 and 59 years old with urothelial cancer.

The chain recombines TRBV19 with TRBJ1-1; TRBD1 matches at 7 bases. With V trimmed by 1 base and J by 7 bases, 3 bases remained unmatched. Germline V CDR1 and CDR2: LNHDA, SQIVND (reference sequence). The CDR3 contains 13 residues. The CDR3 DNA sequence: TGTGCCAGTAGTATAGGCCGGGACAGTGAAGCTTTCTTT. As protein: CASSIGRDSEAFF. Full variable domain (rest looked up from reference TRBV19 and TRBJ1-1): DGGITQSPKYLFRKEGQNVTLSCEQNLNHDAMYWYRQDPGQGLRLIYYSQIVNDFQKGDIAEGYSVSREKKESFPLTVTSAQKNPTAFYLCASSIGRDSEAFFGQGTRLTVV.

Written as DNA, the CDR3 is TGTGCCAGTAGTTCAACTAGCGCCCTCGCCTACGAGCAGTACTTC. Residues: CASSSTSALAYEQYF. This chain joins TRBV19 and TRBJ2-7; TRBD2 matches 7 bases. The germline V gene has CDR1 LNHDA and CDR2 SQIVND (reference sequence). V dropped 5 bases and J dropped 2; count of bases not matched to a gene: 9. The CDR3 has 15 amino acids.

The CDR3 nucleotides are TGTGCCAGCAGCCCCAGTTGGCCCGGGGAGACCCAGTACTTC. Translating it yields CASSPSWPGETQYF. The chain recombines TRBV5-4 with TRBJ2-5; D remains unclear. This CDR3 spans 14 amino acids. Germline CDR1 is SGHNT and CDR2 is YYREEE (reference sequence). Trimming removed 4 bases at V and 5 bases at J, with 15 bases between.

J is TRBJ2-7 and V is TRBV7-2; 7 nucleotides match TRBD1. The J segment lost 1 base and the V segment lost 5 bases, leaving 5 bases of the junction unmatched. Germline loops: CDR1 SGHTA, CDR2 FQGNSA. CDR3 size: 14 residues. CDR3 sequence reads: CASSPDRASYEQYF. As DNA, the CDR3 is TGTGCCAGCAGCCCTGACAGGGCGTCCTACGAGCAGTACTTC.

The V gene is TRBV9, the J gene TRBJ1-2; TRBD1 is a possible D gene (5 bases). Trimming took 0 bases from V and 7 from J, leaving 10 bases between them. Germline values: CDR1 SGDLS, CDR2 YYNGEE. This CDR3 has 13 residues. Written as DNA, the CDR3 is TGTGCCAGCAGCGTAGTAGGGGTCCGTGGCTACACCTTC. The encoded protein is CASSVVGVRGYTF.

This clone was observed a handful of times. The rearrangement links TRBV4-2 to TRBJ1-1; TRBD1 agrees at 11 bases. This CDR3 spans 15 amino acids. V was pared by 4 bases and J by 6 bases, with 7 bases of the junction left unmatched. Per the germline V gene, CDR1 is LGHNA and CDR2 is YNFKEQ. CDR3 DNA: TGTGCCAGCAGCCCGCGGACAGGGGGCTCGGCTGAAGCTTTCTTT. It codes for CASSPRTGGSAEAFF.

This clone is a singleton in its sample. The chain uses TRBV10-2 and TRBJ2-7, with a weak D call TRBD2 (6 bases). Trimming removed 7 bases from V and 2 bases from J, with 18 bases in between. The CDR3 spans 15 residues. CDR1 is WSHSY and CDR2 is SAAADI in the germline V gene. The CDR3 is CASTQWRGSTYEQYF. DNA for the CDR3: TGCGCCAGCACCCAGTGGAGGGGTAGCACCTACGAGCAGTACTTC.

This rearrangement joins TRBV6-1 to TRBJ2-7; TRBD2 matches 10 bases. Losses at the gene ends were 11 bases for V and 3 bases for J; bases not matched to a gene: 7. Per the germline V gene, CDR1 is MNHNS and CDR2 is SASEGT. There are 13 residues in the CDR3. As DNA, the CDR3 is TGTGCCGCGGTTCGGACTAGCGGCTACGAGCAGTACTTC. It is translated as CAAVRTSGYEQYF.

This CDR3 is CASSFQVGNTIYF. In DNA form, the CDR3 reads TGTGCCAGCAGCTTCCAGGTTGGAAACACCATATATTTT. The rearrangement uses TRBV5-4 and TRBJ1-3; D uncertain. Trimming cost V 2 bases and J 3 bases, with 6 bases left between them. The CDR3 contains 13 residues. CDR1 is SGHNT, CDR2 YYREEE, per germline (reference sequence).

The chain couples TRBV19 to TRBJ2-1; D gene unclear. The V gene lost 6 bases and the J gene lost 4 bases, with 4 bases spanning the gap. The CDR3 extends over 11 amino acids. Looked up from germline, CDR1 is LNHDA and CDR2 is SQIVND (reference sequence). CDR3 sequence: CASSFYNEQFF. In DNA form, the CDR3 reads TGTGCCAGTAGCTTTTACAATGAGCAGTTCTTC.

This clone was observed a single time. V usage is TRBV7-3 and J usage is TRBJ2-1; D may be TRBD2 (6 bases). Germline V gene sequence: CDR1 SGHTA, CDR2 FQGTGA. The CDR3 is 14 residues long. Trimming cost V 2 bases and J 12 bases, with 17 bases left between them. CDR3 amino acids: CASSLQNGRDGQFF. The CDR3 nucleotides read TGTGCCAGCAGCTTACAAAACGGGCGGGACGGGCAGTTCTTC.

The chain couples TRBV30 to TRBJ2-3, with a possible D match to TRBD2 (5 bases). V was shortened by 3 bases and J by 2 bases, with 15 bases between the two germline ends. This CDR3 is built from 15 residues. CDR1 is GTSNPN, CDR2 SVGIG, per germline (reference sequence). DNA of the CDR3: TGTGCCTGGAGGCCCCCCGGGGTGGTCACAGATACGCAGTATTTT. Translation gives CAWRPPGVVTDTQYF.

This rearrangement joins TRBV6-6 to TRBJ2-7, with 9 bases fitting TRBD1. The V segment lost 5 bases and the J segment 5 bases; nucleotides outside the gene matches: 7. There are 14 residues in the CDR3. The germline V gene has CDR1 MNHNY and CDR2 SVGAGI (reference sequence). For the CDR3, the DNA is TGTGCCAGCAGTCAAGACAGGGGGATTCACGAGCAGTACTTC. The encoded protein is CASSQDRGIHEQYF.

This clone was observed a single time. CDR3 DNA sequence: TGTGCCAGCAGCGTAGGAGGGGGACCCTACTTCTCCTACAATGAGCAGTTCTTC. Its protein product is CASSVGGGPYFSYNEQFF. The V gene is TRBV9, the J gene TRBJ2-1; a possible D gene is TRBD1 (6 bases). The germline V gene has CDR1 SGDLS and CDR2 YYNGEE. V gave up 0 bases and J gave up 0 bases, with 16 bases separating them. The CDR3 covers 18 residues.

The J gene is TRBJ1-1, the V gene TRBV5-6; TRBD1 is a possible D gene (6 bases). V lost 4 bases and J lost 1, with 14 bases in between. Per the germline V gene, CDR1 is SGHDT and CDR2 is YYEEEE. This CDR3 spans 15 amino acids. The CDR3 is CASSPLGGANTEAFF. The CDR3 nucleotides read TGTGCCAGCAGCCCGCTTGGGGGCGCGAACACTGAAGCTTTCTTT.